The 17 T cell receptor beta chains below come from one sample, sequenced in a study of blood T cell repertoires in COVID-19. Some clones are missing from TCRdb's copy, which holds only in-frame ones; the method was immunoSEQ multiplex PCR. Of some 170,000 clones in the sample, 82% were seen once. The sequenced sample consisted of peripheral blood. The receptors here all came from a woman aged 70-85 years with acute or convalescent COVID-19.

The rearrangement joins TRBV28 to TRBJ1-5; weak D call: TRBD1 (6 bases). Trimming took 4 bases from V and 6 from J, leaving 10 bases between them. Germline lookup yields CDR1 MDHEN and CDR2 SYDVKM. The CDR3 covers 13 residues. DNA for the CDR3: TGTGCCAGCAGTTCAGGGGTCACTCAGCCCCAGCATTTT. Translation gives CASSSGVTQPQHF.

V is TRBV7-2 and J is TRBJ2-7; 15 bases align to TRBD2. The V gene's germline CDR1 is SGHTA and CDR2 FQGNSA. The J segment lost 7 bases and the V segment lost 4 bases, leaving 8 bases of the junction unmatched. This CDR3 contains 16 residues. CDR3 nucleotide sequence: TGTGCCAGCAGCTCGGGGACTAGCGGGGGGTATAGAGAGCAGTACTTC. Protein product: CASSSGTSGGYREQYF. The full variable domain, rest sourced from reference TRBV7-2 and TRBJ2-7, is GAGVSQSPSNKVTEKGKDVELRCDPISGHTALYWYRQSLGQGLEFLIYFQGNSAPDKSGLPSDRFSAERTGGSVSTLTIQRTQQEDSAVYLCASSSGTSGGYREQYFGPGTRLTVT.

The CDR3 region is CASSSIAGGNYNEQFF. For the CDR3, the DNA is TGTGCCAGCAGCTCCATAGCGGGAGGCAACTACAATGAGCAGTTCTTC. The chain links TRBV7-2 to TRBJ2-1; TRBD2 matches 10 bases. CDR3 size: 16 residues. Germline V gives CDR1 SGHTA, CDR2 FQGNSA. J was trimmed by 3 bases and V by 4 bases; bases with no gene match: 6.

The CDR3 protein is CASSRDSGQGREQYF. CDR3 sequence (DNA): TGTGCCAGCAGCCGTGACTCGGGACAGGGACGCGAGCAGTACTTC. The rearrangement uses TRBV5-5 and TRBJ2-7; 9 bases agree with TRBD1. The CDR3 covers 15 residues. Germline V gene data show CDR1 as SGHKS and CDR2 as YYEKEE (reference sequence). J lost 6 bases, V lost 4 bases, and 11 bases had no gene match.

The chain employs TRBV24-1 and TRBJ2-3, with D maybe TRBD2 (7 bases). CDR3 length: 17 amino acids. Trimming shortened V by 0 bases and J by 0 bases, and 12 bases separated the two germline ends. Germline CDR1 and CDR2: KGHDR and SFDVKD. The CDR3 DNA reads TGTGCCACCAGTGATTTGCCCGGGGGGCGAAGCACAGATACGCAGTATTTT. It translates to CATSDLPGGRSTDTQYF.

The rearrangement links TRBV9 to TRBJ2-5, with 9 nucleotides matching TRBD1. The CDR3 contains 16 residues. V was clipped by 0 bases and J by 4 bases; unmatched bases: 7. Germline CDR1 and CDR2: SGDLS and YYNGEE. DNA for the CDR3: TGTGCCAGCAGCGTAGTCGGGACAGGGAGGGTAGAGACCCAGTACTTC. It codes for CASSVVGTGRVETQYF.

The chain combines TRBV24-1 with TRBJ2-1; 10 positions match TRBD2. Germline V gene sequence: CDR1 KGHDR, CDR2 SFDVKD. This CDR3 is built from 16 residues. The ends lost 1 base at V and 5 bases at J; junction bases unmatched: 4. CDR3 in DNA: TGTGCCACCAGTGATTTAGGGACTAGCGACGACAATGAGCAGTTCTTC. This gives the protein CATSDLGTSDDNEQFF.

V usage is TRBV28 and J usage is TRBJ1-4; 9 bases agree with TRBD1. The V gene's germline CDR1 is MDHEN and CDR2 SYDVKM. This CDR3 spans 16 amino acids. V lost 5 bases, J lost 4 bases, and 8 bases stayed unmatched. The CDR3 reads CASSTGQGLNNEKLFF. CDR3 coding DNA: TGTGCCAGCAGTACCGGACAGGGGCTTAATAATGAAAAACTGTTTTTT.

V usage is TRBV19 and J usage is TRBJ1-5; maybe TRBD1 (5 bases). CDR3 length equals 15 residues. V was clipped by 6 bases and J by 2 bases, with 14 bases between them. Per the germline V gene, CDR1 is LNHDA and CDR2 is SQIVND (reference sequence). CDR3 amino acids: CASSQQVVGNQPQHF. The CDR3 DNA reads TGTGCCAGTAGCCAACAGGTCGTCGGCAATCAGCCCCAGCATTTT.

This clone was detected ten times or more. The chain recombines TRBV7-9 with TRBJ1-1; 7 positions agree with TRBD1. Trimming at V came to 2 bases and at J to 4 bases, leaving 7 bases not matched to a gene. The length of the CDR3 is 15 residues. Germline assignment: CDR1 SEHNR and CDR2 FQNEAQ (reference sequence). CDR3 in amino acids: CASSLIAGGTTEAFF. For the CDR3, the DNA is TGTGCCAGCAGCTTAATCGCAGGGGGTACCACTGAAGCTTTCTTT.

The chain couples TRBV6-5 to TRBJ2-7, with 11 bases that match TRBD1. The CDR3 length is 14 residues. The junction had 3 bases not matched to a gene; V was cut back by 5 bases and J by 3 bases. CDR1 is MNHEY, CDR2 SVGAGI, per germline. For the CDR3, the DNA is TGTGCCAGCAGTCCGGGACAGGGGGACTACGAGCAGTACTTC. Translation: CASSPGQGDYEQYF.

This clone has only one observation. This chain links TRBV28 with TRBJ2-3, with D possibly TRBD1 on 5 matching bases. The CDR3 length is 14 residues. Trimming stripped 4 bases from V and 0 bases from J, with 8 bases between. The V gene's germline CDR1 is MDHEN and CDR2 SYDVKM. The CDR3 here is CASSSRQSTDTQYF. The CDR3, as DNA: TGTGCCAGCAGTTCCCGACAGAGCACAGATACGCAGTATTTT.

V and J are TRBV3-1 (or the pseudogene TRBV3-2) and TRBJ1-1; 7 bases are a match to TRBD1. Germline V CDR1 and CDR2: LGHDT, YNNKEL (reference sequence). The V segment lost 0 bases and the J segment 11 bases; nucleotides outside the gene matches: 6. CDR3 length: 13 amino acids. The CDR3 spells CASSQEDRQRAFF. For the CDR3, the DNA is TGTGCCAGCAGCCAAGAGGACAGGCAGCGGGCTTTCTTT.

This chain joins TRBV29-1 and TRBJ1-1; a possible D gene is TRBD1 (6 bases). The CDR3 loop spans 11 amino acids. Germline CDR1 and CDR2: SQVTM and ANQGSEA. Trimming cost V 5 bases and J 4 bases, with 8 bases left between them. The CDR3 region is CSVFRGTEAFF. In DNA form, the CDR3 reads TGCAGCGTTTTCAGGGGCACTGAAGCTTTCTTT.

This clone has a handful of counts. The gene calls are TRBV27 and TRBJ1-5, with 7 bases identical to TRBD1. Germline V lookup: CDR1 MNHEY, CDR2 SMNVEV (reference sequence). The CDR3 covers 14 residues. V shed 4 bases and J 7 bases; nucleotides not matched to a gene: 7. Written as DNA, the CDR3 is TGTGCCAGCAGTTCTAACAGGGGAAACCAGCCCCAGCATTTT. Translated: CASSSNRGNQPQHF.

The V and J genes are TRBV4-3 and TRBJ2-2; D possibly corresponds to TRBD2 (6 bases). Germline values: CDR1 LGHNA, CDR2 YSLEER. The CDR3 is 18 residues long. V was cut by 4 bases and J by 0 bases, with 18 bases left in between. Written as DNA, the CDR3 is TGCGCCAGCAGCCCTACTAGCCCTCACTTTGCGAACACCGGGGAGCTGTTTTTT. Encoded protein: CASSPTSPHFANTGELFF.

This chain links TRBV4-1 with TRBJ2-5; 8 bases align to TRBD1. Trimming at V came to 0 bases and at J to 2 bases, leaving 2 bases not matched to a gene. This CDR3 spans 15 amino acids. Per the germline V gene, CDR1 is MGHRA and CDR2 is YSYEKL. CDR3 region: CASSQDGQGQETQYF. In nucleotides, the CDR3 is TGCGCCAGCAGCCAAGATGGACAGGGACAAGAGACCCAGTACTTC.